The 26 T cell receptor beta chains below all came from one sample that was sequenced in a study of T cells in localized non-small cell lung cancer. Sequenced by immunoSEQ multiplex PCR; TCRdb stores in-frame clones only, minus some. The sample gives tens of thousands of clones, about nine tenths of which show up once; about 2.6% is in the top ten. The material sequenced was peripheral blood, taken before any cancer treatment. Receptors were obtained from a female donor of 60 years or more with stage I squamous cell lung carcinoma.

The chain has TRBV25-1 and TRBJ1-1; TRBD1 might be the D (6 bases). The CDR3 sequence is 14 residues long. V was trimmed by 1 base and J by 4 bases, leaving 10 bases between them. Germline V gene data show CDR1 as MGHDK and CDR2 as SYGVNS. CDR3 bases: TGTGCCAGCAGTGAATGGGGGGGGCTCACTGAAGCTTTCTTT. Protein product: CASSEWGGLTEAFF.

The genes are TRBV30 and TRBJ2-5, with TRBD2 as a possible D gene (6 bases). Germline V lookup: CDR1 GTSNPN, CDR2 SVGIG (reference sequence). V dropped 3 bases and J dropped 1 base, with 12 bases sitting between them. There are 14 residues in the CDR3. The CDR3 DNA sequence: TGTGCCTGGAGCGGGGGTGCCAGCCAAGAGACCCAGTACTTC. This translates into CAWSGGASQETQYF.

This chain uses TRBV6-1 with TRBJ2-7, with TRBD1 identical over 9 bases. Germline V gene sequence: CDR1 MNHNS, CDR2 SASEGT. Losses at the gene ends were 5 bases for V and 6 bases for J; bases not matched to a gene: 8. The CDR3 is 14 amino acids. The CDR3 reads CASSRDRAKSEQYF. DNA for the CDR3: TGTGCCAGCAGTAGGGACAGGGCAAAGTCCGAGCAGTACTTC.

V and J are TRBV2 and TRBJ1-2; D not certain. Germline V gene data show CDR1 as SNHLY and CDR2 as FYNNEI. The CDR3 is made up of 13 amino acids. Trimming took off 2 bases at V and 2 bases at J, with 6 bases between the two ends. CDR3 in DNA: TGTGCCAGCAGTGAAAGAAGAAACTATGGCTACACCTTC. Translation: CASSERRNYGYTF.

The chain employs TRBV19 and TRBJ2-1, with 9 bases fitting TRBD2. V lost 1 base and J lost 5; bases outside the gene matches: 3. Germline lookup yields CDR1 LNHDA and CDR2 SQIVND (reference sequence). The CDR3 loop spans 15 amino acids. This chain's CDR3 is CASSIVAGVDNEQFF. CDR3 DNA: TGTGCCAGTAGTATAGTAGCGGGAGTGGACAATGAGCAGTTCTTC.

This sequence joins TRBV2 and TRBJ1-5; a weak D match, TRBD1 (5 bases). Germline values: CDR1 SNHLY, CDR2 FYNNEI. Trimming left V 8 bases short and J 3 bases short, with 26 bases between. The CDR3 sequence is 18 residues long. The CDR3 is CASWGEQGRTNLNQPQHF. CDR3 in DNA: TGTGCCAGCTGGGGGGAGCAGGGCCGAACTAATCTCAATCAGCCCCAGCATTTT.

V and J are TRBV7-3 and TRBJ2-3; 8 positions match TRBD1. CDR3 length equals 14 residues. V gave up 8 bases and J gave up 8 bases; unmatched junction bases: 12. Germline lookup yields CDR1 SGHTA and CDR2 FQGTGA. CDR3 coding DNA: TGTGCCAGCGCCCCCGGGACAGGAGGGGCTACGCAGTATTTT. Amino acid sequence: CASAPGTGGATQYF.

For the CDR3, the DNA is TGTGCCAGCAGTTTCAGGGTGACCGGGGAGCTGTTTTTT. Its translation is CASSFRVTGELFF. This sequence joins TRBV27 and TRBJ2-2, with a possible D match to TRBD1 (5 bases). The CDR3 sequence is 13 residues long. V lost 3 bases and J lost 5, with 7 bases in between. Germline V gene sequence: CDR1 MNHEY, CDR2 SMNVEV (reference sequence).

V usage is TRBV7-8 and J usage is TRBJ1-5; D uncertain. Germline V CDR1 and CDR2: SGHVS, FQNEAQ. Between the trimmed V and J ends, which lost 1 base and 6 bases, there was a span of 7 bases. The CDR3 is made up of 13 amino acids. The CDR3 DNA is TGTGCCAGCAGCTTAGTGGGTTTTCAGCCCCAGCATTTT. This encodes CASSLVGFQPQHF.

The rearrangement uses TRBV5-1 and TRBJ1-4; D is unclear. Germline CDR1 is SGHRS and CDR2 is YFSETQ. This CDR3 comprises 14 residues. V was clipped by 3 bases and J by 5 bases, with 11 bases between them. CDR3 amino acids: CASSSGSGNEKLFF. DNA for the CDR3: TGCGCCAGCAGCTCCGGGAGTGGCAATGAAAAACTGTTTTTT.

The CDR3 loop reads CASSFLPSNQPQHF. DNA for the CDR3: TGTGCCAGCAGCTTCCTGCCTAGCAATCAGCCCCAGCATTTT. The chain couples TRBV5-5 to TRBJ1-5; D remains ambiguous. The germline V gene has CDR1 SGHKS and CDR2 YYEKEE (reference sequence). Trimming removed 2 bases at V and 0 bases at J, with 6 bases between. There are 14 residues in the CDR3.

This chain joins TRBV14 and TRBJ1-2, with 7 bases aligning to TRBD1. The germline CDR1 and CDR2 sequences are SGHDN and FVKESK. Losses at the gene ends were 0 bases for V and 8 bases for J; bases not matched to a gene: 12. This CDR3 contains 16 residues. The chain's CDR3 is CASSQDLPRQGWGYTF. DNA for the CDR3: TGTGCCAGCAGCCAAGATCTACCGCGACAGGGTTGGGGCTACACCTTC.

The sample holds a few counts of this clone. CDR3 sequence: CASSHSGDRSYEQYF. The CDR3 DNA follows: TGTGCCAGCAGCCATAGCGGGGACAGGTCCTACGAGCAGTACTTC. The chain uses TRBV7-9 and TRBJ2-7; D tentatively fits TRBD1 or TRBD2 (8 bases each). Germline V gene sequence: CDR1 SEHNR, CDR2 FQNEAQ (reference sequence). Trimming stripped 5 bases from V and 1 base from J, with 15 bases between. CDR3 size: 15 residues.

The chain links TRBV19 to TRBJ2-2; a weak D match, TRBD1 (5 bases). CDR1 is LNHDA and CDR2 is SQIVND in the germline V gene (reference sequence). This CDR3 spans 14 amino acids. V was cut by 6 bases and J by 4 bases, with 12 bases left in between. DNA for the CDR3: TGTGCCAGTAGGGATGGACAACCCACCGGGGAGCTGTTTTTT. Amino acids: CASRDGQPTGELFF.

The chain combines TRBV6-5 with TRBJ2-1; D perhaps matches TRBD2 (5 bases). The CDR3 is 15 amino acids. Trimming removed 0 bases from V and 0 bases from J, with 6 bases in between. Germline V gene lookup returns CDR1 MNHEY and CDR2 SVGAGI. The CDR3 coding sequence is TGTGCCAGCAGTTACTCGGGGAGCTCCTACAATGAGCAGTTCTTC. It yields the protein CASSYSGSSYNEQFF.

The chain is built from TRBV2 and TRBJ1-2; a weak D match, TRBD1 (6 bases). Germline lookup yields CDR1 SNHLY and CDR2 FYNNEI. V lost 3 bases and J lost 4, with 9 bases in between. This CDR3 is built from 13 residues. CDR3 sequence (DNA): TGTGCCAGCAGTGAGCCAGGGGCCTATGGCTACACCTTC. As protein: CASSEPGAYGYTF.

This clone occurred once. Here the CDR3 reads CASSSGPHNEQFF. CDR3 coding DNA: TGTGCCAGCAGCTCCGGGCCCCACAATGAGCAGTTCTTC. The chain employs TRBV9 and TRBJ2-1; D gene ambiguous. Trimming removed 4 bases from V and 5 bases from J, with 10 bases in between. The CDR3 totals 13 residues. CDR1 is SGDLS, CDR2 YYNGEE, per germline.

CDR3 loop: CASSSRSYNEQFF. The CDR3 DNA reads as TGTGCCAGCAGCTCACGTTCCTACAATGAGCAGTTCTTC. The genes are TRBV7-3 and TRBJ2-1; D not certain. Per the germline V gene, CDR1 is SGHTA and CDR2 is FQGTGA. Trimming pared 4 bases from V and 1 base from J, leaving 5 bases between. The CDR3 is made up of 13 amino acids.

The chain employs TRBV5-1 and TRBJ2-7; D remains ambiguous. This CDR3 region has 16 residues. V lost 3 bases and J 1 base, leaving 17 bases between the germline ends. Germline V CDR1 and CDR2: SGHRS, YFSETQ. The CDR3 region has the DNA TGCGCCAGCAGCTCTAACCCCGGGCTGCTATCCTACGAGCAGTACTTC. Translation gives CASSSNPGLLSYEQYF.

The rearrangement uses TRBV7-3 and TRBJ1-5; possible D gene TRBD1, 5 bases. Germline V CDR1 and CDR2: SGHTA, FQGTGA. Trimming left V 5 bases short and J 1 base short, with 6 bases between. This CDR3 has 13 residues. The CDR3 here is CASSRGSNQPQHF. CDR3 in DNA: TGTGCCAGCAGCAGGGGCAGCAATCAGCCCCAGCATTTT. Supplemented by reference TRBV7-3 and TRBJ1-5, the full variable domain reads GAGVSQTPSNKVTEKGKYVELRCDPISGHTALYWYRQSLGQGPEFLIYFQGTGAADDSGLPNDRFFAVRPEGSVSTLKIQRTERGDSAVYLCASSRGSNQPQHFGDGTRLSIL.

The rearrangement links TRBV7-9 to TRBJ1-4; D is undetermined. There are 15 residues in the CDR3. V dropped 5 bases and J dropped 0 bases, with 10 bases sitting between them. Germline CDR1 and CDR2: SEHNR and FQNEAQ (reference sequence). This chain's CDR3 is CASSKPHPTNEKLFF. CDR3 sequence (DNA): TGTGCCAGCAGCAAGCCACACCCAACTAATGAAAAACTGTTTTTT.

The rearrangement uses TRBV7-3 and TRBJ2-7; weak D call: TRBD2 (5 bases). Trimming took off 2 bases at V and 5 bases at J, with 16 bases between the two ends. The CDR3 runs 15 residues. Germline CDR1 and CDR2: SGHTA and FQGTGA. CDR3 region: CASSLDGNPLDEQYF. CDR3 coding DNA: TGTGCCAGCAGCTTAGACGGGAACCCCCTAGACGAGCAGTACTTC.

J is TRBJ1-6 and V is TRBV30, with D possibly being TRBD1 (5 bases). The V end was cut by 6 bases, the J end by 9 bases, with 21 bases between. The CDR3 length is 15 residues. Looked up from germline, CDR1 is GTSNPN and CDR2 is SVGIG (reference sequence). The DNA for the CDR3 is TGTGCCTGCCTGTGGGGGGTGCAAGGTGGTTCACCCCTCCACTTT. This translates into CACLWGVQGGSPLHF. Full variable domain (outside the CDR3, taken from reference TRBV30 and TRBJ1-6): SQTIHQWPATLVQPVGSPLSLECTVEGTSNPNLYWYRQAAGRGLQLLFYSVGIGQISSEVPQNLSASRPQDRQFILSSKKLLLSDSGFYLCACLWGVQGGSPLHFGNGTRLTVT.

In DNA, the CDR3 is TGTGCCAGCAGGTATACTAGCGGGAGCTCCTACGAGCAGTACTTC. Translated: CASRYTSGSSYEQYF. The chain combines TRBV2 with TRBJ2-7; 11 nucleotides align to TRBD2. After removal of 6 bases from V and 0 bases from J, the junction contained 4 bases not matched to a gene. The CDR3 extends over 15 amino acids. Per germline, CDR1 SNHLY and CDR2 FYNNEI.

Only a few counts were recorded for this clone. The rearrangement joins TRBV2 to TRBJ2-7; D is uncertain. The V and J ends lost 8 bases and 6 bases respectively, with 11 bases between them. The V gene's germline CDR1 is SNHLY and CDR2 FYNNEI. The CDR3 covers 11 residues. CDR3 sequence reads: CASDSPGEQYF. In nucleotides, the CDR3 is TGTGCCAGCGACTCCCCGGGCGAGCAGTACTTC.

The rearrangement joins TRBV29-1 to TRBJ2-1, with a weak D call TRBD1 (6 bases). The germline V gene has CDR1 SQVTM and CDR2 ANQGSEA. The CDR3 totals 14 residues. Trimming removed 6 bases from V and 0 bases from J, with 12 bases in between. DNA of the CDR3: TGCAGCGTCACGACAGGAAGCTCCTACAATGAGCAGTTCTTC. The encoded protein is CSVTTGSSYNEQFF.